This TCR beta chain was identified in a study of blood T cell repertoires in COVID-19. On the study more broadly: The cDNA or gDNA used as material had been derived from T cells, B-cell-depleted T cells, or PBMCs.

In the original workflow: The assay estimated nucleated cells by amplifying reference gene primers. The method was immunoSEQ multiplex PCR; TCRdb's version includes in-frame clones alone and lacks a portion of them. That table is the source of V, J and clone size, and D and trimming were worked out from the DNA. The sample shows some 350,000 clones, over 70% of them seen only once. The Seattle site enrolled patients during active infection and followed them longitudinally. This clonotype was sampled from a woman aged 50 to 60 with COVID-19, enrolled during active disease. Input material: peripheral blood.

As DNA, the CDR3 is TGTGCCAGTAGTATCTCGGACTACCCACAAGAGACCCAGTACTTC. The encoded protein is CASSISDYPQETQYF. The rearrangement uses TRBV19 and TRBJ2-5; possible D gene TRBD2, 6 bases. The CDR3 runs to 15 residues. Trimming took 3 bases from V and 2 from J, leaving 13 bases between them. Germline values: CDR1 LNHDA, CDR2 SQIVND (reference sequence). Full variable domain (missing parts from reference TRBV19 and TRBJ2-5): DGGITQSPKYLFRKEGQNVTLSCEQNLNHDAMYWYRQDPGQGLRLIYYSQIVNDFQKGDIAEGYSVSREKKESFPLTVTSAQKNPTAFYLCASSISDYPQETQYFGPGTRLLVL.